Below, 23 T cell receptor beta chains from the same sample are listed, as sequenced in a study of cytomegalovirus exposure and HLA in healthy donors (TCRdb year 2017). Libraries were built with the immunoSEQ multiplex PCR assay. The multiplex PCR relied on a mix of 60 forward primers for TCR Vbeta segments and 13 reverse primers for TCR Jbeta segments. The table was pulled from immuneACCESS by TCRdb, which kept in-frame rearrangements only. Such tables lose some clones; where checked, under half of the loss comes from unresolved V genes, and the rest has no known cause. For this sample the table gives almost 200,000 clones, of which just over 75% were detected only once. The ten largest make up 1.5% to 2% of the sample. The sample was PBMCs. These receptor sequences come from a man aged 30 to 45 in good health and CMV-seronegative.

The CDR3 is CASRRTSGRALNEQFF. The DNA for the CDR3 is TGTGCCAGCAGACGAACTAGCGGGAGGGCCTTAAATGAGCAGTTCTTC. The chain has TRBV7-2 and TRBJ2-1; TRBD2 matches at 13 bases. The CDR3 runs to 16 residues. V shed 6 bases and J 7 bases; nucleotides not matched to a gene: 9. Germline values: CDR1 SGHTA, CDR2 FQGNSA.

J is TRBJ2-7 and V is TRBV27, with 10 bases that match TRBD2. V lost 4 bases to trimming and J lost 0 bases; unmatched junction nucleotides: 9. The CDR3 contains 17 residues. CDR1 and CDR2 (germline): MNHEY, SMNVEV (reference sequence). The CDR3: CASSSPWTSGNSYEQYF. The CDR3 region has the DNA TGTGCCAGCAGTTCCCCGTGGACTAGCGGTAACTCCTACGAGCAGTACTTC.

A single count supports this clone. The J gene is TRBJ2-3, the V gene TRBV7-3, with D perhaps TRBD1 (5 bases). Germline V gene data show CDR1 as SGHTA and CDR2 as FQGTGA. The CDR3 is made up of 15 amino acids. The V gene lost 5 bases and the J gene lost 1 base, with 13 bases spanning the gap. The CDR3 bases are TGTGCCAGCAGCCTAATGTTGGGGCGCACAGATACGCAGTATTTT. Protein sequence: CASSLMLGRTDTQYF. Using reference TRBV7-3 and TRBJ2-3 for the parts outside the CDR3, the full variable domain is GAGVSQTPSNKVTEKGKYVELRCDPISGHTALYWYRQSLGQGPEFLIYFQGTGAADDSGLPNDRFFAVRPEGSVSTLKIQRTERGDSAVYLCASSLMLGRTDTQYFGPGTRLTVL.

The rearrangement links TRBV28 to TRBJ2-7, with 8 bases fitting TRBD1. The CDR3 runs to 14 residues. After removal of 5 bases from V and 0 bases from J, the junction contained 3 bases not matched to a gene. Germline V gene lookup returns CDR1 MDHEN and CDR2 SYDVKM. CDR3 nucleotide sequence: TGTGCCAGCAGTCACAGGGGGAGCTCCTACGAGCAGTACTTC. As protein: CASSHRGSSYEQYF.

The chain has TRBV5-4 and TRBJ2-7, with D perhaps TRBD1 (6 bases). This CDR3 spans 14 amino acids. With 5 bases removed from V and 4 bases from J, the gap between germline ends came to 16 bases. Germline CDR1 and CDR2: SGHNT and YYREEE (reference sequence). CDR3: CASSSDRTPYEQYF. Here the CDR3 DNA reads TGTGCCAGCAGTTCTGACAGGACACCTTACGAGCAGTACTTC.

This chain connects TRBV19 to TRBJ2-6, with D perhaps matching TRBD1 (5 bases). The CDR3 loop spans 16 amino acids. Per germline, CDR1 LNHDA and CDR2 SQIVND (reference sequence). V was clipped by 5 bases and J by 0 bases, with 11 bases between them. The CDR3 loop reads CASSGQRVSGANVLTF. CDR3 coding DNA: TGTGCCAGTAGTGGACAAAGGGTCTCTGGGGCCAACGTCCTGACTTTC.

The V gene is TRBV5-6, the J gene TRBJ1-2; 7 bases agree with TRBD1. The CDR3 consists of 15 residues. The junction had 10 bases not matched to a gene; V was cut back by 4 bases and J by 4 bases. Germline values: CDR1 SGHDT, CDR2 YYEEEE. The CDR3 region is CASSPDRAETYGYTF. The CDR3 DNA reads as TGTGCCAGCAGCCCCGACAGGGCTGAGACCTATGGCTACACCTTC.

The chain links TRBV30 to TRBJ1-1; D is perhaps TRBD1 (5 bases). V lost 2 bases and J lost 0, with 7 bases in between. The CDR3 covers 13 residues. Germline CDR1 and CDR2: GTSNPN and SVGIG (reference sequence). This chain's CDR3 is CAWSQGLNTEAFF. The DNA for the CDR3 is TGTGCCTGGAGTCAGGGCCTGAACACTGAAGCTTTCTTT.

This clone has only one observation. The chain recombines TRBV10-3 with TRBJ2-3; 10 bases fit TRBD1. Germline trimming cut 8 bases from V and 4 bases from J; bases unmatched to any gene: 9. The CDR3 consists of 15 residues. The germline V gene has CDR1 ENHRY and CDR2 SYGVKD. The CDR3 region has the DNA TGTGCCATCGCAGGTCGACAGGGGGCTGCAGATACGCAGTATTTT. Translating it yields CAIAGRQGAADTQYF.

The chain combines TRBV27 with TRBJ2-1; possibly TRBD2 for D (5 bases). From germline, CDR1 is MNHEY and CDR2 SMNVEV (reference sequence). The CDR3 sequence is 15 residues long. Trimming left V 8 bases short and J 8 bases short, with 22 bases between. The CDR3 is CASSRLVGEEYEQFF. In DNA, the CDR3 is TGTGCCAGCTCTCGACTTGTGGGAGAGGAGTATGAGCAGTTCTTC.

The genes are TRBV18 and TRBJ1-1, with TRBD1 matching over 8 bases. V lost 2 bases to trimming and J lost 4 bases; unmatched junction nucleotides: 6. The CDR3 runs 15 residues. Germline V gene data show CDR1 as KGHSH and CDR2 as LQKENI. The DNA of the CDR3 is TGTGCCAGCTCACCAAGTACAGGGGGTGGCACTGAAGCTTTCTTT. Translated: CASSPSTGGGTEAFF.

The J gene is TRBJ2-5, the V gene TRBV5-1; the D gene is possibly TRBD1 (6 bases). The end of the DNA aligns better with TRBJ2-7, so the J call may be wrong. Germline V gene lookup returns CDR1 SGHRS and CDR2 YFSETQ. The CDR3 contains 14 residues. In DNA form, the CDR3 reads TGCGCCAGCAGCCTAGAAGGGGGAAGCTACGAGCAGTACTTC. Translation gives CASSLEGGSYEQYF.

The chain joins TRBV11-2 to TRBJ2-3, with 13 bases lining up with TRBD2. Germline CDR1 is SGHAT and CDR2 is FQNNGV. The CDR3 length is 18 residues. The V gene end was trimmed by 0 bases and the J gene end by 2 bases; junction bases not matched to a gene: 5. The CDR3 loop reads CASSLEGLAGENTDTQYF. CDR3 sequence (DNA): TGTGCCAGCAGCTTAGAAGGACTAGCGGGAGAGAACACAGATACGCAGTATTTT.

V usage is TRBV28 and J usage is TRBJ2-7; D might be TRBD1 (5 bases). CDR3 length: 14 amino acids. Germline V gene data show CDR1 as MDHEN and CDR2 as SYDVKM. V shed 3 bases and J shed 4 bases, with 13 bases lying between them. In DNA form, the CDR3 reads TGTGCCAGCAGTTTGTCAGGGAAGGGTTACGAGCAGTACTTC. Its protein product is CASSLSGKGYEQYF.

The CDR3 here is CASSSVQGAKNIQYF. The CDR3 DNA is TGTGCCAGCAGTTCCGTACAGGGGGCTAAAAACATTCAGTACTTC. The chain combines TRBV6-5 with TRBJ2-4; TRBD1 aligns across 9 bases. Germline trimming cut 4 bases from V and 4 bases from J; bases unmatched to any gene: 5. Germline V gene lookup returns CDR1 MNHEY and CDR2 SVGAGI. This CDR3 has 15 residues.

The chain recombines TRBV27 with TRBJ2-7, with 10 bases identical to TRBD1. Trimming at V came to 5 bases and at J to 2 bases, leaving 15 bases not matched to a gene. The CDR3 covers 18 residues. The V gene's germline CDR1 is MNHEY and CDR2 SMNVEV (reference sequence). The CDR3 reads CASSGDRGQKWQPYEQYF. The CDR3 bases are TGTGCCAGCAGTGGCGACAGGGGGCAAAAATGGCAACCCTACGAGCAGTACTTC.

This clone was recorded a few times. The chain joins TRBV5-1 to TRBJ2-7; maybe TRBD1 (6 bases). The CDR3 covers 16 residues. Trimming removed 4 bases at V and 2 bases at J, with 19 bases between. From germline, CDR1 is SGHRS and CDR2 YFSETQ. This CDR3 reads CASSGSGTLRAYEQYF. The CDR3 nucleotides read TGCGCCAGCAGCGGCTCCGGGACATTAAGGGCCTACGAGCAGTACTTC.

CDR3 sequence (DNA): TGTGCCAGCCTCCAGGGAGGAGTGCAGTACTTC. It specifies CASLQGGVQYF. The chain carries TRBV2 and TRBJ2-7; weak D call: TRBD2 (6 bases). Germline CDR1 and CDR2: SNHLY and FYNNEI. The V gene lost 8 bases and the J gene lost 9 bases, with 14 bases spanning the gap. The CDR3 has 11 amino acids. Together with reference TRBV2 and TRBJ2-7, the CDR3 gives the full variable domain: EPEVTQTPSHQVTQMGQEVILRCVPISNHLYFYWYRQILGQKVEFLVSFYNNEISEKSEIFDDQFSVERPDGSNFTLKIRSTKLEDSAMYFCASLQGGVQYFGPGTRLTVT.

The gene calls are TRBV19 and TRBJ2-2, with 10 nucleotides matching TRBD2. V was pared by 6 bases and J by 4 bases, with 5 bases of the junction left unmatched. The length of the CDR3 is 15 residues. Per germline, CDR1 LNHDA and CDR2 SQIVND (reference sequence). DNA for the CDR3: TGTGCCAGTAGAATACTAGCGGGACCCACCGGGGAGCTGTTTTTT. This codes for CASRILAGPTGELFF.

The chain carries TRBV7-9 and TRBJ2-3; D might be TRBD1 (5 bases). CDR3 length: 14 amino acids. V was shortened by 1 base and J by 10 bases, with 15 bases between the two germline ends. CDR1 and CDR2 from the germline V gene are SEHNR and FQNEAQ (reference sequence). The CDR3 nucleotides are TGTGCCAGCAGCTTAGGAAGAGACAGTACGTCGCAGTATTTT. Protein: CASSLGRDSTSQYF. The variable domain in full, with the rest retrieved from reference TRBV7-9 and TRBJ2-3, is DTGVSQNPRHKITKRGQNVTFRCDPISEHNRLYWYRQTLGQGPEFLTYFQNEAQLEKSRLLSDRFSAERPKGSFSTLEIQRTEQGDSAMYLCASSLGRDSTSQYFGPGTRLTVL.

The gene calls are TRBV27 and TRBJ2-7; D perhaps matches TRBD1 (6 bases). The ends were cut back, 6 bases at V and 5 bases at J, with 17 bases in the middle. The CDR3 length is 14 residues. Germline CDR1 MNHEY, CDR2 SMNVEV (reference sequence). CDR3 in DNA: TGTGCCAGCAGGGGCAGGGGCAGGGGCCACGAGCAGTACTTC. This gives the protein CASRGRGRGHEQYF.

V usage is TRBV19 and J usage is TRBJ2-2; 11 bases align to TRBD2. Germline CDR1 and CDR2: LNHDA and SQIVND (reference sequence). The V gene end was trimmed by 5 bases and the J gene end by 2 bases; junction bases not matched to a gene: 10. The CDR3 sequence is 18 residues long. The CDR3 loop is CASSPLGSGRANTGELFF. CDR3 in DNA: TGTGCCAGTAGTCCCCTGGGTAGCGGGAGGGCCAACACCGGGGAGCTGTTTTTT.

The chain uses TRBV29-1 and TRBJ1-1; TRBD1 aligns across 9 bases. Germline CDR1 SQVTM, CDR2 ANQGSEA. J was trimmed by 3 bases and V by 6 bases; bases with no gene match: 2. The CDR3 covers 12 residues. The CDR3 DNA reads as TGCAGCGTGACAGGGGGGGACACTGAAGCTTTCTTT. The encoded protein is CSVTGGDTEAFF.